This section outlines one T cell receptor beta chain sequence together with its context. Within the sample, other DNA sequences also encode this same CDR3. The CDR3 runs 13 residues. V was cut by 5 bases and J by 0 bases, with 8 bases left in between. Per germline, CDR1 MDHEN and CDR2 SYDVKM. The data originate from a study of shared clonotypes between healthy human individuals. Cells designated naive CD8 were CD45RO-negative and were positively selected for CCR7, with terminally differentiated effector memory CD45RA+ cells excluded. Some clones are missing from TCRdb's copy, which holds only in-frame ones; the method was immunoSEQ multiplex PCR. The table lists some 600,000 clones, 96% of them singletons, with about 0.12% in the top ten.

This receptor was obtained from a woman in her 30s in good health. This rearrangement joins TRBV28 to TRBJ2-7; D might be TRBD2 (6 bases). Material for sequencing was naive CD8+ T cells sorted from blood. CDR3 protein: CASSPGVSYEQYF. The CDR3, as DNA: TGTGCCAGCAGTCCGGGGGTCTCCTACGAGCAGTACTTC.